What follows describes a single T cell receptor (beta chain). As yet, its antigen is unknown. V lost 5 bases to trimming and J lost 9 bases; unmatched junction nucleotides: 9. The CDR3 is 14 residues long. The treatment: roughly ten-day PBMC culture with coronavirus spike peptide pools or control peptides (ViraFEST assay). Under the ViraFEST approach, antigen-specific T cells were expanded with peptide pools and TCRs subsequently sequenced. All positive PCR tests were dated between March and December 2020, predating US Alpha, Beta and Delta variants. This sample is drawn from a study of vaccination and CD4 T cells after COVID-19. About the research overall: Stimulation of the cells used overlapping spike peptide pools from SARS-CoV-2 and from the common cold coronaviruses HCoV-NL63, HCoV-OC43 and HCoV-229E. General study results and limits: The median number of SARS-CoV-2-reactive clonotypes increased from roughly 19 to 38, a change that did not reach significance.

Cultured CD4+ T cells had their DNA profiled by the Oncomine TCR Beta short-read assay. TCRdb fed the PCR reads into MiXCR, producing one record per CDR3 protein. The sample records about 15,000 distinct CDR3 sequences, around 55% being singletons. The J gene is TRBJ2-1, the V gene TRBV12-3 or TRBV12-4, with TRBD2 identical over 8 bases. This clonotype was sampled from a human donor who had recovered from COVID-19. Sample: CD4+ T cells from blood, cultured in vitro. CDR3 DNA: TGTGCCAGCAGTAACGTAGCGGGAAACCGTGAGCAGTTCTTC. Amino acid sequence: CASSNVAGNREQFF.